Listed here are 28 T cell receptor beta chains from one sample, sequenced in a study of lymphopenia after photon versus proton radiotherapy. The assay was immunoSEQ multiplex PCR, and TCRdb's table has in-frame clones only and misses some. The data show 150,000 to 200,000 clones, roughly nine tenths seen once. Sequencing used peripheral blood, obtained from a patient treated with photon-based radiotherapy. Source of these receptors: a man aged 50 or older with gastric cancer.

This chain uses TRBV28 with TRBJ1-5; D gene unclear. The germline V gene encodes CDR1 MDHEN and CDR2 SYDVKM. The CDR3 spans 14 residues. The V end lost 6 bases, the J end lost 1 base, and 10 bases lay between the germline ends. DNA of the CDR3: TGTGCCAGCAGCCGGGGTGGAAGCAATCAGCCCCAGCATTTT. Translated: CASSRGGSNQPQHF.

This chain uses TRBV9 with TRBJ1-2; TRBD1 aligns across 12 bases. The CDR3 sequence is 16 residues long. Germline V gene sequence: CDR1 SGDLS, CDR2 YYNGEE. Trimming took 1 base from V and 5 from J; bases not matched to a gene: 6. The CDR3 coding sequence is TGTGCCAGCAGCGTATCGGGACAGGGGGCAGGATATGGCTACACCTTC. Translated, it gives CASSVSGQGAGYGYTF.

The J gene is TRBJ1-4, the V gene TRBV27; 12 nucleotides agree with TRBD1. Trimming removed 4 bases from V and 8 bases from J; junction bases left unmatched: 5. This CDR3 comprises 15 residues. Germline CDR1 MNHEY, CDR2 SMNVEV (reference sequence). CDR3 in amino acids: CASSSGQGAREKLFF. CDR3 sequence (DNA): TGTGCCAGCAGTTCGGGACAGGGGGCGAGGGAAAAACTGTTTTTT.

The gene calls are TRBV5-4 and TRBJ2-1, with 13 bases that match TRBD2. V trimming: 5 bases; J trimming: 2 bases; junction bases outside the gene matches: 4. CDR1 and CDR2 from the germline V gene are SGHNT and YYREEE (reference sequence). The CDR3 contains 16 residues. CDR3 amino acids: CASRSGTSGTYNEQFF. For the CDR3, the DNA is TGTGCCAGCAGGTCCGGGACTAGCGGGACCTACAATGAGCAGTTCTTC.

A few counts support this clone. The chain employs TRBV2 and TRBJ2-7; no firm D call. The germline V gene has CDR1 SNHLY and CDR2 FYNNEI. The CDR3 runs 12 residues. Trimming stripped 1 base from V and 3 bases from J, with 4 bases between. The CDR3 coding sequence is TGTGCCAGCAGTGAAGACCGCTACGAGCAGTACTTC. Translating it yields CASSEDRYEQYF.

This clone was picked up one time. CDR3: CASSSLGVLAGELFF. The CDR3 DNA follows: TGTGCCAGCAGCAGTCTCGGGGTACTTGCCGGGGAGCTGTTTTTT. The chain uses TRBV7-9 and TRBJ2-2, with TRBD2 as a possible D gene (5 bases). Per the germline V gene, CDR1 is SEHNR and CDR2 is FQNEAQ (reference sequence). With 5 bases removed from V and 6 bases from J, the gap between germline ends came to 16 bases. The CDR3 spans 15 residues.

V is TRBV7-2 and J is TRBJ2-7; the D is unclear. V was cut by 2 bases and J by 7 bases, with 9 bases left in between. The CDR3 is 12 amino acids. CDR1 is SGHTA, CDR2 FQGNSA, per germline. The CDR3 loop reads CASSLPFGEQYF. CDR3 DNA sequence: TGTGCCAGCAGCTTACCTTTCGGGGAGCAGTACTTC.

The CDR3 DNA follows: TGTGCCAGCAGCCCGGACAGGGGAGTAGCGAAGACCCAGTACTTC. Its translation is CASSPDRGVAKTQYF. This chain uses TRBV7-2 with TRBJ2-5; 9 nucleotides agree with TRBD1. Germline-derived CDR1 and CDR2 are SGHTA and FQGNSA. The CDR3 loop spans 15 amino acids. V shed 5 bases, J shed 6 bases, and the junction held 10 bases outside the gene matches.

The chain couples TRBV30 to TRBJ2-1; D tentatively fits TRBD1 or TRBD2 (6 bases each). The CDR3 totals 16 residues. Trimming took 3 bases from V and 0 from J, leaving 15 bases between them. The germline CDR1 and CDR2 sequences are GTSNPN and SVGIG (reference sequence). CDR3 coding DNA: TGTGCCTGGAGAGGGTTAGGGGGGAGCTCCTACAATGAGCAGTTCTTC. This encodes CAWRGLGGSSYNEQFF.

This clone was seen just once. The chain carries TRBV7-9 and TRBJ2-7; 7 bases map to TRBD2. The V and J ends lost 4 bases and 2 bases, in that order; junction bases with no gene match: 5. The germline CDR1 and CDR2 sequences are SEHNR and FQNEAQ (reference sequence). The CDR3 sequence is 14 residues long. The CDR3 loop reads CASSSWGRAYEQYF. The CDR3, as DNA: TGTGCCAGCAGCTCCTGGGGGAGGGCCTACGAGCAGTACTTC.

The chain recombines TRBV10-1 with TRBJ2-1, with 14 bases matching TRBD2. Losses at the gene ends were 10 bases for V and 8 bases for J; bases not matched to a gene: 4. The CDR3 has 13 residues. CDR1 is WNHNN, CDR2 SYGVQD, per germline (reference sequence). The CDR3 reads CANGTSGSHEQFF. The DNA for the CDR3 is TGCGCCAACGGGACTAGCGGGAGCCATGAGCAGTTCTTC.

This clone was seen more than once but under ten times. The chain carries TRBV30 and TRBJ1-2; the D is unclear. V lost 0 bases to trimming and J lost 8 bases, with 16 bases between them. CDR1 GTSNPN and CDR2 SVGIG come from the germline V gene (reference sequence). CDR3 size: 14 residues. Written as DNA, the CDR3 is TGTGCCTGGAGTGTGGGAGGGATGGTGGGCGGCTACACCTTC. Protein: CAWSVGGMVGGYTF.

This clone appeared a few times. The chain couples TRBV30 to TRBJ1-1, with D tentatively TRBD1 (5 bases). Trimming shortened V by 2 bases and J by 6 bases, and 10 bases separated the two germline ends. The length of the CDR3 is 12 residues. Germline CDR1 and CDR2: GTSNPN and SVGIG (reference sequence). The CDR3 sequence is CAWSQGEAEAFF. CDR3 nucleotide sequence: TGTGCCTGGAGTCAGGGAGAGGCTGAAGCTTTCTTT. The whole variable domain, remainder taken from reference TRBV30 and TRBJ1-1, is SQTIHQWPATLVQPVGSPLSLECTVEGTSNPNLYWYRQAAGRGLQLLFYSVGIGQISSEVPQNLSASRPQDRQFILSSKKLLLSDSGFYLCAWSQGEAEAFFGQGTRLTVV.

V and J are TRBV14 and TRBJ2-2, with a possible D match to TRBD2 (5 bases). The CDR3 totals 16 residues. Trimming removed 2 bases from V and 4 bases from J, with 14 bases in between. CDR1 SGHDN and CDR2 FVKESK come from the germline V gene. The CDR3 reads CASSQWLAPGTGELFF. The DNA for the CDR3 is TGTGCCAGCAGCCAATGGCTAGCCCCCGGCACCGGGGAGCTGTTTTTT. Full variable domain (outside the CDR3, taken from reference TRBV14 and TRBJ2-2): EAGVTQFPSHSVIEKGQTVTLRCDPISGHDNLYWYRRVMGKEIKFLLHFVKESKQDESGMPNNRFLAERTGGTYSTLKVQPAELEDSGVYFCASSQWLAPGTGELFFGEGSRLTVL.

The chain combines TRBV6-1 with TRBJ1-3; D call uncertain. In germline, CDR1 is MNHNS, CDR2 SASEGT. The CDR3 length is 12 residues. Trimming left V 7 bases short and J 4 bases short, with 8 bases between. Here the CDR3 DNA reads TGTGCCAGCACGAACAGCGGAAACACCATATATTTT. This codes for CASTNSGNTIYF.

V and J are TRBV4-3 and TRBJ2-3; 9 bases are a match to TRBD1. In germline, CDR1 is LGHNA, CDR2 YSLEER. V lost 4 bases and J lost 0; bases outside the gene matches: 2. The CDR3 has 15 amino acids. In DNA form, the CDR3 reads TGCGCCAGCAGCCCCGGGACAGGGAGCACAGATACGCAGTATTTT. This gives the protein CASSPGTGSTDTQYF.

The DNA of the CDR3 is TGCAGTGCTAGAGAGGGCCATGGCTACACCTTC. As protein: CSAREGHGYTF. The chain couples TRBV20-1 to TRBJ1-2; D is ambiguous. Germline-derived CDR1 and CDR2 are DFQATT and SNEGSKA (reference sequence). The CDR3 consists of 11 residues. Trimming pared 0 bases from V and 6 bases from J, leaving 5 bases between.

In this sample, this clone turned up a few times. This chain links TRBV28 with TRBJ1-4; 9 bases line up with TRBD1. The germline CDR1 and CDR2 sequences are MDHEN and SYDVKM. Trimming took 4 bases from V and 8 from J; bases not matched to a gene: 8. This CDR3 has 15 amino acids. The CDR3 nucleotides read TGTGCCAGCAGTTCACAGGGGGCTATGAGGGAAAAACTGTTTTTT. Protein sequence: CASSSQGAMREKLFF.

V is TRBV15 and J is TRBJ2-7; no firm D call. This CDR3 has 12 amino acids. Deletions cut 9 bases from V and 6 bases from J, with 15 bases between. CDR1 and CDR2 (germline): LNHNV, YYDKDF (reference sequence). The CDR3 here is CATTPPPFEQYF. The CDR3 region has the DNA TGTGCCACGACCCCGCCCCCGTTCGAGCAGTACTTC.

The chain joins TRBV5-1 to TRBJ2-7; 10 bases fit TRBD1. The CDR3 has 16 amino acids. The germline gives CDR1 SGHRS, CDR2 YFSETQ. V lost 4 bases, J lost 3 bases, and 10 bases stayed unmatched. Written as DNA, the CDR3 is TGCGCCAGCAGCCCGGGTCGGGACAGGGGAATCTACGAGCAGTACTTC. It is translated as CASSPGRDRGIYEQYF.

The chain carries TRBV7-9 and TRBJ2-2, with a possible D match to TRBD2 (6 bases). The germline CDR1 and CDR2 sequences are SEHNR and FQNEAQ (reference sequence). V lost 2 bases, J lost 13 bases, and 11 bases lay in between. This CDR3 has 12 residues. This CDR3 reads CASSLIGGSLFF. CDR3 nucleotide sequence: TGTGCCAGCAGCTTAATTGGAGGGTCGCTGTTTTTT.

The CDR3 reads CASTWVVIETDTQYF. The DNA of the CDR3 is TGTGCCAGCACCTGGGTGGTAATTGAGACAGATACGCAGTATTTT. The V call is TRBV6-5, the J call TRBJ2-3; D not resolved. The CDR3 has 15 amino acids. The V end lost 7 bases, the J end lost 3 bases, and 17 bases lay between the germline ends. CDR1 MNHEY and CDR2 SVGAGI come from the germline V gene.

This sequence joins TRBV16 and TRBJ2-7; TRBD2 matches at 12 bases. Germline lookup yields CDR1 KGHSY and CDR2 FQNENV. Losses at the gene ends were 0 bases for V and 6 bases for J; bases not matched to a gene: 6. This CDR3 has 16 amino acids. CDR3 bases: TGTGCCAGCAGCCAATCGGGGCTAGCGGGAGGGGGCGAGCAGTACTTC. Protein product: CASSQSGLAGGGEQYF.

This clone has a handful of counts. CDR3 amino acids: CASRGQGITEAFF. In nucleotides, the CDR3 is TGTGCCAGCAGGGGACAGGGTATTACTGAAGCTTTCTTT. The J gene is TRBJ1-1, the V gene TRBV27; 9 bases map to TRBD1. The CDR3 extends over 13 amino acids. V shed 6 bases and J 5 bases; nucleotides not matched to a gene: 4. Germline V gene sequence: CDR1 MNHEY, CDR2 SMNVEV (reference sequence).

The chain has TRBV6-5 and TRBJ1-1, with unresolved D. In germline, CDR1 is MNHEY, CDR2 SVGAGI. This CDR3 is 16 amino acids long. Trimming removed 0 bases at V and 0 bases at J, with 11 bases between. CDR3 amino acids: CASSYSIRSMNTEAFF. The CDR3 bases are TGTGCCAGCAGTTACTCGATACGGTCCATGAACACTGAAGCTTTCTTT.

The chain joins TRBV6-6 to TRBJ1-1, with 9 bases identical to TRBD1. CDR1 and CDR2 (germline): MNHNY, SVGAGI (reference sequence). The CDR3 covers 16 residues. After removal of 5 bases from V and 6 bases from J, the junction contained 13 bases not matched to a gene. The CDR3: CASSAGTGSNFAEAFF. DNA for the CDR3: TGTGCCAGCAGTGCCGGGACAGGGTCGAATTTCGCTGAAGCTTTCTTT.

CDR3: CSVLLRGFRTAGSTNTEAFF. Written as DNA, the CDR3 is TGCAGCGTTCTCCTTCGAGGGTTTAGGACAGCAGGCTCAACGAACACTGAAGCTTTCTTT. V usage is TRBV29-1 and J usage is TRBJ1-1; D perhaps matches TRBD1 (6 bases). This CDR3 is 20 amino acids long. The V end lost 5 bases, the J end lost 1 base, and 32 bases lay between the germline ends. Germline values: CDR1 SQVTM, CDR2 ANQGSEA.

J is TRBJ1-1 and V is TRBV5-5; weak D call: TRBD1 (5 bases). V gave up 4 bases and J gave up 5 bases, with 15 bases separating them. The CDR3 has 14 residues. CDR1 is SGHKS, CDR2 YYEKEE, per germline (reference sequence). The CDR3 spells CASSRGPVETEAFF. CDR3 bases: TGTGCCAGCAGCCGGGGCCCCGTGGAGACTGAAGCTTTCTTT.